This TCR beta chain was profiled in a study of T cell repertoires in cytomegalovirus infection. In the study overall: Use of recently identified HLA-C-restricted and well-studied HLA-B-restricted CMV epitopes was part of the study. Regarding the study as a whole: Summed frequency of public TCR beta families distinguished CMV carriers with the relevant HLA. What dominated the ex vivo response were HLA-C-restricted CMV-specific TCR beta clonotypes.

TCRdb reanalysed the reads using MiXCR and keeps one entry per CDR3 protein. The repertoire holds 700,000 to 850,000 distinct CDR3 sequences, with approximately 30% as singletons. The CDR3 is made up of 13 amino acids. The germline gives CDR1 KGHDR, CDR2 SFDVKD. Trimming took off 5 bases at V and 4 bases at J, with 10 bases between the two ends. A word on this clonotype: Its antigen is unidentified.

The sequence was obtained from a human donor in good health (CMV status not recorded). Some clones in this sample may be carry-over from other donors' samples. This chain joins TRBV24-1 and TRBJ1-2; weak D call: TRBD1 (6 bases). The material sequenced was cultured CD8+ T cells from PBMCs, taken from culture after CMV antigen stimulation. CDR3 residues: CATSAGAGYGYTF. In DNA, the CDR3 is TGTGCCACCAGTGCGGGGGCAGGCTATGGCTACACCTTC.